This is a list of T cell receptor beta chains from one sample in a study of cytomegalovirus exposure and HLA in healthy donors. The repertoire was sequenced with immunoSEQ multiplex PCR; TCRdb's copy has only in-frame clones and lacks some. In the table there are about 170,000 clones, 80% of which are singletons. The specimen was PBMCs. The source of these receptors is a male donor in good health and CMV-seronegative. The CDR3 runs from the conserved cysteine through the conserved F or W. A D gene is named only where the DNA matches it firmly. Clone size, where shown, is once, few, many, or a class for clones that have expanded.

V gene: TRBV7-9
clone size: .
D gene: .
CDR3 length: 13
J gene: TRBJ1-5
CDR3 protein: CASSFGEGQPQHF
CDR3 DNA: TGTGCCAGCAGCTTCGGGGAGGGTCAGCCCCAGCATTTT

V gene: TRBV19
clone size: .
D gene: .
CDR3 length: 14
J gene: TRBJ1-5
CDR3 protein: CASSIIANNQPQHF
CDR3 DNA: TGTGCCAGTAGTATCATAGCGAACAATCAGCCCCAGCATTTT

V gene: TRBV5-4
clone size: .
D gene: TRBD2
CDR3 length: 16
J gene: TRBJ2-1
CDR3 protein: CASSLASGAAGNEQFF
CDR3 DNA: TGTGCCAGCAGCTTGGCCAGCGGGGCTGCCGGGAATGAGCAGTTCTTC

V gene: TRBV5-1
clone size: .
D gene: .
CDR3 length: 14
J gene: TRBJ1-1
CDR3 protein: CASSPGGVRTEAFF
CDR3 DNA: TGCGCCAGCAGCCCCGGAGGGGTGCGGACTGAAGCTTTCTTT

V gene: TRBV27
clone size: .
D gene: .
CDR3 length: 15
J gene: TRBJ2-5
CDR3 protein: CASSLSPTRGETQYF
CDR3 DNA: TGTGCCAGCAGTTTATCCCCCACACGAGGAGAGACCCAGTACTTC

V gene: TRBV6-4
clone size: .
D gene: TRBD2
CDR3 length: 17
J gene: TRBJ2-3
CDR3 protein: CASSSTTSGAGADTQYF
CDR3 DNA: TGTGCCAGCAGTTCCACGACTAGCGGGGCAGGGGCAGATACGCAGTATTTT

V gene: TRBV7-2
clone size: .
D gene: .
CDR3 length: 13
J gene: TRBJ1-4
CDR3 protein: CASSRATNEKLFF
CDR3 DNA: TGTGCCAGCAGCCGAGCTACTAATGAAAAACTGTTTTTT

V gene: TRBV7-2
clone size: .
D gene: .
CDR3 length: 14
J gene: TRBJ1-4
CDR3 protein: CASSWDRGGEKLFF
CDR3 DNA: TGTGCCAGCAGCTGGGACCGCGGGGGGGAAAAACTGTTTTTT

V gene: TRBV4-1
clone size: .
D gene: .
CDR3 length: 15
J gene: TRBJ2-3
CDR3 protein: CASSEERAYTDTQYF
CDR3 DNA: TGCGCCAGCTCTGAGGAGAGGGCTTACACAGATACGCAGTATTTT

V gene: TRBV4-1
clone size: .
D gene: TRBD2
CDR3 length: 14
J gene: TRBJ2-1
CDR3 protein: CASSPGTSGDKQFF
CDR3 DNA: TGCGCCAGCAGCCCCGGGACTAGCGGCGACAAGCAGTTCTTC

V gene: TRBV4-1
clone size: .
D gene: TRBD1
CDR3 length: 15
J gene: TRBJ2-5
CDR3 protein: CASSQRTGTGETQYF
CDR3 DNA: TGCGCCAGCAGCCAACGGACAGGGACGGGAGAGACCCAGTACTTC

V gene: TRBV7-4
clone size: few
D gene: .
CDR3 length: 16
J gene: TRBJ1-5
CDR3 protein: CASSLARTGERKPQHF
CDR3 DNA: TGTGCCAGCAGCTTAGCCCGGACGGGGGAGAGAAAGCCCCAGCATTTT

V gene: TRBV19
clone size: few
D gene: .
CDR3 length: 14
J gene: TRBJ2-3
CDR3 protein: CASSPGLSTDTQYF
CDR3 DNA: TGTGCCAGTAGCCCAGGGCTTAGCACAGATACGCAGTATTTT